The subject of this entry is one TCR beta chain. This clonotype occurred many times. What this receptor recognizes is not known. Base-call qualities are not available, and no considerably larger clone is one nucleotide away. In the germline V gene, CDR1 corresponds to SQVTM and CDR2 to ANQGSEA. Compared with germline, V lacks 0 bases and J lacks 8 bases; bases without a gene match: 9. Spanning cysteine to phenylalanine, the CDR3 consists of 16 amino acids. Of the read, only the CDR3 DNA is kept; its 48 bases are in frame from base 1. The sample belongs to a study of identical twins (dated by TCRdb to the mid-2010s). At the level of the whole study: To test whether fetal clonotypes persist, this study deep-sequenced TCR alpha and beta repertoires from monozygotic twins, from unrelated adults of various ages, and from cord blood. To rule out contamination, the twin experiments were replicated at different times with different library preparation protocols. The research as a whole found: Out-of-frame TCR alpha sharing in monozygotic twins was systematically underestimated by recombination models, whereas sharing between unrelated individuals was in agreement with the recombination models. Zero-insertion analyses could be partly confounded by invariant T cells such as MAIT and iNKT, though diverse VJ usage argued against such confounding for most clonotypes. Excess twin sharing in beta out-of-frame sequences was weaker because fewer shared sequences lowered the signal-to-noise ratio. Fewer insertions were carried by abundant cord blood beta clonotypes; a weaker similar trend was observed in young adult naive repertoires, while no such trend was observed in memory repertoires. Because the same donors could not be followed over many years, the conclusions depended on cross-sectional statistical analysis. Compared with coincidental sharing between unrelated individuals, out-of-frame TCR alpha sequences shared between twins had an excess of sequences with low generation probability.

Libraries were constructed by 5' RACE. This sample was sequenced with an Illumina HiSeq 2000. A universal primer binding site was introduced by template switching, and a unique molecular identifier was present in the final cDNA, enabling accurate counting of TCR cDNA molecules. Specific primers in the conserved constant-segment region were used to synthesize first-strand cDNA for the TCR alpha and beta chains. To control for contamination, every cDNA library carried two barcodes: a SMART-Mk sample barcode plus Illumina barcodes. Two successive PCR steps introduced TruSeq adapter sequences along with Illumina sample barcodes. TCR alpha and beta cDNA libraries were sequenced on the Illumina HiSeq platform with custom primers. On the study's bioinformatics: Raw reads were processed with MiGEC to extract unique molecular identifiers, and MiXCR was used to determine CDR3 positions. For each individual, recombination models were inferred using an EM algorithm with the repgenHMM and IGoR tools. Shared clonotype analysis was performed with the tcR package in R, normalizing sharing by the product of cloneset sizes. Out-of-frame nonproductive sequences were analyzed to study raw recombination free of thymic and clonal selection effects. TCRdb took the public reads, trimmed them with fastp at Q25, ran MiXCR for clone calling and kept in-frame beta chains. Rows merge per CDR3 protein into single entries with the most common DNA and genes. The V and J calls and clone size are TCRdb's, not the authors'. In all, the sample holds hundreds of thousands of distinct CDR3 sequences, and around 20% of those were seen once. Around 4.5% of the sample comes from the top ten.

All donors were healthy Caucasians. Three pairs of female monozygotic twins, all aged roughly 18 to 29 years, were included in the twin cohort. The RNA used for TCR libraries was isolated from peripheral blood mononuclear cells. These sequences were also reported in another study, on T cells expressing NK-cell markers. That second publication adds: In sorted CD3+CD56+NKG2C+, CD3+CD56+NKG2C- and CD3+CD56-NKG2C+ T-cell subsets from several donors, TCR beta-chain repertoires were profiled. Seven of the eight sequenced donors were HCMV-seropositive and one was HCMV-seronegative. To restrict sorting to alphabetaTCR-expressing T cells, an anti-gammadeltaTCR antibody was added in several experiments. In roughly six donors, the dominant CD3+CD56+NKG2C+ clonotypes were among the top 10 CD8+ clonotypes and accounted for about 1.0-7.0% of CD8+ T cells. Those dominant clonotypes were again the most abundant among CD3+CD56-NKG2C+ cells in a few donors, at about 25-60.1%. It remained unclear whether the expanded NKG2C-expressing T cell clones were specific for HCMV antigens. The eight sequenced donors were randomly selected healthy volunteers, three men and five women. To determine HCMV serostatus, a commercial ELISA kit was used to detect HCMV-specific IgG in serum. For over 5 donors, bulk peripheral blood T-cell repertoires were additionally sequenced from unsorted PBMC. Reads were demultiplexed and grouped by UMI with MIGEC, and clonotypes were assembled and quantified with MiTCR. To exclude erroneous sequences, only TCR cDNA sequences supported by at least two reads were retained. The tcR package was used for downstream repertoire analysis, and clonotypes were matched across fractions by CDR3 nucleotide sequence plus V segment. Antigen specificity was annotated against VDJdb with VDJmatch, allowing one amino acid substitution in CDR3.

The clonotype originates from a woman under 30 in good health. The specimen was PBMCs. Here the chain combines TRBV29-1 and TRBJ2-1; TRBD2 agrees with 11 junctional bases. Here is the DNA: TGCAGCGTTGAAGATCTCACTAGCGGGAGAGTCGATGAGCAGTTCTTC. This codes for CSVEDLTSGRVDEQFF.